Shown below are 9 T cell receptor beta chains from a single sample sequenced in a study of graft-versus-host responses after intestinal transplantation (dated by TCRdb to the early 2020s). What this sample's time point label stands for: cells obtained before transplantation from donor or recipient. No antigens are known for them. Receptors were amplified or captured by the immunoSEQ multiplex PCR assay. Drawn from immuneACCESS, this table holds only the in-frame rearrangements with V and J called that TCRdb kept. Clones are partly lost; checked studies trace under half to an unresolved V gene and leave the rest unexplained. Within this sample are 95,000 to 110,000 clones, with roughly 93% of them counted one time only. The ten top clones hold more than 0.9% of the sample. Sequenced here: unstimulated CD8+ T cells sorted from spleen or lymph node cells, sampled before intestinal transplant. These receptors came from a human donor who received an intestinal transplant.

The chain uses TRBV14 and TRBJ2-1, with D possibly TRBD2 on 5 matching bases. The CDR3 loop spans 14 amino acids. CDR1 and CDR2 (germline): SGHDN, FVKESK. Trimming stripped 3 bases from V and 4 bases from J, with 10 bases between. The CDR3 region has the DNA TGTGCCAGCAGCCAGCCCACGGGATACAATGAGCAGTTCTTC. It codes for CASSQPTGYNEQFF.

CDR3 sequence: CASAGGNQPQHF. Here the CDR3 DNA reads TGTGCCAGCGCTGGGGGCAATCAGCCCCAGCATTTT. V gene TRBV7-8 combines with J gene TRBJ1-5, with no clear D. Germline loops: CDR1 SGHVS, CDR2 FQNEAQ. The V end was cut by 8 bases, the J end by 2 bases, with 7 bases between. The CDR3 covers 12 residues.

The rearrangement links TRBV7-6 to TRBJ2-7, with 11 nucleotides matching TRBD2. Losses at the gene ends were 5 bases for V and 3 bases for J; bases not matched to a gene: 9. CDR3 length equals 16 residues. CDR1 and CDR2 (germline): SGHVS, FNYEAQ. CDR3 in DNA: TGTGCCAGCAGCCCAGGGGGGCTAGCGGGGGGCTACGAGCAGTACTTC. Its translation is CASSPGGLAGGYEQYF.

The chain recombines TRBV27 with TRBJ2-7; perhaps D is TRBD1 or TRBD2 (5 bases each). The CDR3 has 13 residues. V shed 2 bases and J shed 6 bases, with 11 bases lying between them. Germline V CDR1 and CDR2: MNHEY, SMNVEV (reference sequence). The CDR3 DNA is TGTGCCAGCAGTTTAAGGGGACCGGGCGAGCAGTACTTC. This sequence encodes CASSLRGPGEQYF.

The CDR3 DNA sequence: TGTGCCAGCACCGAGGGGGAGGAGCAGTACTTC. The encoded protein is CASTEGEEQYF. V gene TRBV2 combines with J gene TRBJ2-7; maybe TRBD1 (6 bases). The germline gives CDR1 SNHLY, CDR2 FYNNEI. The CDR3 spans 11 residues. Trimming shortened V by 7 bases and J by 7 bases, and 11 bases separated the two germline ends.

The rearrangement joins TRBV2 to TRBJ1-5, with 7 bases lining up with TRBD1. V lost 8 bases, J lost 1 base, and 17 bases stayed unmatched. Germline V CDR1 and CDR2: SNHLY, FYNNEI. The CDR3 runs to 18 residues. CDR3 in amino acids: CASGVESTGTASNQPQHF. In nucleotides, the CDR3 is TGTGCCAGCGGGGTGGAGAGTACCGGGACAGCAAGCAATCAGCCCCAGCATTTT.

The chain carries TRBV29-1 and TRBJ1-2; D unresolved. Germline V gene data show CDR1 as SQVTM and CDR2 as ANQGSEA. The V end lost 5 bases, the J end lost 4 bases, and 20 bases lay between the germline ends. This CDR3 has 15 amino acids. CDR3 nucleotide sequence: TGCAGCGTTTCCGCGGACTGGCTGCTTAGCTATGGCTACACCTTC. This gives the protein CSVSADWLLSYGYTF.

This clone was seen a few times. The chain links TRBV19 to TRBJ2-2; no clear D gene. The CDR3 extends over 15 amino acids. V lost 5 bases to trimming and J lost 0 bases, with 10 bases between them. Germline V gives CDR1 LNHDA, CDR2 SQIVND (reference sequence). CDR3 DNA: TGTGCCAGTAGTGGAAGTATGTCGAACACCGGGGAGCTGTTTTTT. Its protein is CASSGSMSNTGELFF.

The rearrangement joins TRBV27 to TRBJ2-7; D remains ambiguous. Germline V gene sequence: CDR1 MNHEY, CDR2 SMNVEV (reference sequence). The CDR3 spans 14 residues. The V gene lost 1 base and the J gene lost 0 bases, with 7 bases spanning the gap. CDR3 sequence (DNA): TGTGCCAGCAGTTTATTCCCTAGCTCCTACGAGCAGTACTTC. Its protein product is CASSLFPSSYEQYF.